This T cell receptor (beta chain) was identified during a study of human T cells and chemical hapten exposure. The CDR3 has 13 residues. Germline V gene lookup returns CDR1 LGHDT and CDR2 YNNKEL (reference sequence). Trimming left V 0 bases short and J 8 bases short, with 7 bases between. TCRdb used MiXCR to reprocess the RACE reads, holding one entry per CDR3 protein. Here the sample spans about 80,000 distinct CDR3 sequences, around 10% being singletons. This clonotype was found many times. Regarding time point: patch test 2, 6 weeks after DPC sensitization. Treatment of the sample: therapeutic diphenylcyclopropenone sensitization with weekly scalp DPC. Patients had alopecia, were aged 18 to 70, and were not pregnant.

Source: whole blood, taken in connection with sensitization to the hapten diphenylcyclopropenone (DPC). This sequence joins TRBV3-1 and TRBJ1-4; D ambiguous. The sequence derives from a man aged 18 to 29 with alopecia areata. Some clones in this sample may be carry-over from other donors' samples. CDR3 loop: CASSQDPDEKLFF. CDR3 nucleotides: TGTGCCAGCAGCCAAGACCCAGACGAAAAACTGTTTTTT. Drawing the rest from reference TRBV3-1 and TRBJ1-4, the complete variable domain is DTAVSQTPKYLVTQMGNDKSIKCEQNLGHDTMYWYKQDSKKFLKIMFSYNNKELIINETVPNRFSPKSPDKAHLNLHINSLELGDSAVYFCASSQDPDEKLFFGSGTQLSVL.